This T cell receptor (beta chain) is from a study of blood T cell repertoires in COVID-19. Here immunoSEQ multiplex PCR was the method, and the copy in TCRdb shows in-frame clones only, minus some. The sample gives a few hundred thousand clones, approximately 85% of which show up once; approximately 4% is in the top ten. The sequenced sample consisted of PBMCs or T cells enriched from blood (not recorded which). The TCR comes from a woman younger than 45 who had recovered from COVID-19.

CDR3 nucleotides: TGTGCCATCAGAAAAGAGGTCCAGGGTTCACCCCTCCACTTT. Translation gives CAIRKEVQGSPLHF. The chain employs TRBV10-3 and TRBJ1-6; D is possibly TRBD1 (5 bases). V lost 6 bases to trimming and J lost 9 bases, with 15 bases between them. CDR1 ENHRY and CDR2 SYGVKD come from the germline V gene. The CDR3 totals 14 residues.